This is a list of T cell receptor beta chains from one sample in a study of spatial heterogeneity in lung cancer. TCRdb re-called the 5' RACE reads through MiXCR, storing one row per CDR3 protein. The sample gives roughly 18,000 distinct CDR3 sequences, less than 9.5% of which show up once; less than 25% is in the top ten. Sequences were derived from PBMCs, sampled at follow-up. Source of these receptors: a male donor with early-stage non-small cell lung cancer. The CDR3 runs from the conserved cysteine through the conserved F or W. Fields, in order: J gene, clone size, D gene, V gene, CDR3 protein, CDR3 DNA. The D gene is left open where the match is weak. Not all rows give a size; the values are once, few, many and, for expanded clones, a class.

j_call: TRBJ2-7; clone_size: .; d_call: TRBD2; v_call: TRBV3-1; cdr3_aa: CASSHGLAGVNEQYF; cdr3_nt: TGTGCCAGCAGCCACGGACTAGCGGGAGTGAACGAGCAGTACTTC
j_call: TRBJ2-5; clone_size: many; d_call: TRBD2; v_call: TRBV20-1; cdr3_aa: CSAKRSRLAGEETQYF; cdr3_nt: TGCAGTGCCAAAAGGTCACGACTAGCGGGAGAAGAGACCCAGTACTTC
j_call: TRBJ1-2; clone_size: many; d_call: .; v_call: TRBV3-1; cdr3_aa: CASSQAPGSYGYTF; cdr3_nt: TGTGCCAGCAGCCAAGCCCCAGGGTCCTATGGCTACACCTTC
j_call: TRBJ2-7; clone_size: few; d_call: .; v_call: TRBV5-8; cdr3_aa: CASITAGIHHEQYF; cdr3_nt: TGTGCCAGCATCACTGCAGGGATCCACCACGAGCAGTACTTC
j_call: TRBJ2-7; clone_size: .; d_call: .; v_call: TRBV11-2; cdr3_aa: CASSLDPGGRYEQYF; cdr3_nt: TGTGCCAGCAGCTTAGATCCCGGGGGAAGGTACGAGCAGTACTTC
j_call: TRBJ2-7; clone_size: few; d_call: TRBD2; v_call: TRBV9; cdr3_aa: CASSPRWEGYEQYF; cdr3_nt: TGTGCCAGCAGCCCCCGATGGGAGGGCTACGAGCAGTACTTC
j_call: TRBJ1-5; clone_size: many; d_call: .; v_call: TRBV28; cdr3_aa: CASSLSGQPQHF; cdr3_nt: TGTGCCAGCAGCTTATCGGGACAGCCCCAGCATTTT
j_call: TRBJ2-1; clone_size: many; d_call: .; v_call: TRBV29-1; cdr3_aa: CSARQNNEQFF; cdr3_nt: TGCAGCGCACGACAGAACAATGAGCAGTTCTTC
j_call: TRBJ2-3; clone_size: few; d_call: .; v_call: TRBV10-1; cdr3_aa: CASSGRGTDTQYF; cdr3_nt: TGCGCCAGCAGTGGTAGGGGCACAGATACGCAGTATTTT
j_call: TRBJ1-1; clone_size: many; d_call: TRBD1; v_call: TRBV29-1; cdr3_aa: CSVVRPGQGLSGEAFF; cdr3_nt: TGCAGCGTAGTCCGCCCCGGACAGGGCCTCTCCGGTGAAGCTTTCTTT
j_call: TRBJ1-4; clone_size: .; d_call: .; v_call: TRBV6-5; cdr3_aa: CASSPGYGSEKLFF; cdr3_nt: TGTGCCAGCAGCCCCGGCTATGGGAGTGAAAAACTGTTTTTT
j_call: TRBJ2-3; clone_size: medium-sized; d_call: TRBD2; v_call: TRBV27; cdr3_aa: CASSFGGGPGDTQYF; cdr3_nt: TGTGCCAGCAGTTTCGGGGGAGGGCCGGGAGATACGCAGTATTTT